These 9 T cell receptor beta chains were sequenced from one sample in a study of OX40 agonist ivuxolimab in advanced cancers. Repertoires were generated with immunoSEQ multiplex PCR, while TCRdb's copy carries only in-frame clones and drops some. The data contain some 44,000 clones, more than 80% of them singletons. Sequences were derived from CD4+ or CD8+ T cells sorted from blood, sampled in a trial of the OX40 agonist ivuxolimab. Receptors originate from an adult with an advanced solid tumor such as melanoma, head and neck, liver or kidney cancer.

This clone was seen a single time. The chain employs TRBV28 and TRBJ1-2; 9 bases map to TRBD1. The CDR3 runs to 16 residues. Germline lookup yields CDR1 MDHEN and CDR2 SYDVKM. Unmatched junction bases numbered 15, after V lost 5 bases and J lost 8 bases. This CDR3 is CASSPPLGQGPRGYTF. As DNA, the CDR3 is TGTGCCAGCAGTCCTCCCTTGGGACAGGGCCCCAGAGGCTACACCTTC.

The rearrangement uses TRBV2 and TRBJ1-2; 8 bases map to TRBD1. In germline, CDR1 is SNHLY, CDR2 FYNNEI. With V trimmed by 6 bases and J by 1 base, 4 bases remained unmatched. There are 14 residues in the CDR3. The CDR3 DNA is TGTGCCAGCAGCGACGGACAGGGTAACTATGGCTACACCTTC. This gives the protein CASSDGQGNYGYTF.

A few counts support this clone. The genes are TRBV11-2 and TRBJ2-7; D perhaps matches TRBD2 (6 bases). In germline, CDR1 is SGHAT, CDR2 FQNNGV. This CDR3 region has 15 residues. V lost 3 bases to trimming and J lost 2 bases, with 14 bases between them. The CDR3 protein is CASSFRRGTAYEQYF. CDR3 nucleotides: TGTGCCAGCAGCTTTAGGAGGGGAACGGCCTACGAGCAGTACTTC.

J is TRBJ1-4 and V is TRBV6-5, with D perhaps matching TRBD1 (5 bases). V gave up 7 bases and J gave up 0 bases, with 9 bases separating them. The CDR3 sequence is 14 residues long. Germline CDR1 MNHEY, CDR2 SVGAGI. CDR3 sequence reads: CASKQTATNEKLFF. The DNA of the CDR3 is TGTGCCAGCAAGCAGACAGCAACTAATGAAAAACTGTTTTTT.

The chain employs TRBV4-3 and TRBJ2-3; a weak D match, TRBD1 (6 bases). The germline V gene has CDR1 LGHNA and CDR2 YSLEER. V was pared by 4 bases and J by 2 bases, with 19 bases between. CDR3 length equals 17 residues. CDR3 nucleotide sequence: TGCGCCAGCAGCCTCTCAATTTCCAGGGGTTTCACAGATACGCAGTATTTT. It yields the protein CASSLSISRGFTDTQYF.

The chain couples TRBV6-6 to TRBJ1-2, with D tentatively TRBD1 (5 bases). Germline CDR1 reads MNHNY; CDR2 reads SVGAGI (reference sequence). Trimming removed 0 bases at V and 0 bases at J, with 8 bases between. CDR3 length: 15 amino acids. The chain's CDR3 is CASSYSGTPNYGYTF. The CDR3 DNA sequence: TGTGCCAGCAGTTACTCAGGGACGCCTAACTATGGCTACACCTTC.

The chain joins TRBV10-3 to TRBJ2-7; 10 positions agree with TRBD1. The CDR3 totals 16 residues. V shed 3 bases and J 2 bases; nucleotides not matched to a gene: 7. In germline, CDR1 is ENHRY, CDR2 SYGVKD. CDR3 amino acids: CAISERDRGHPYEQYF. As DNA, the CDR3 is TGTGCCATCAGTGAAAGGGACAGGGGACATCCCTACGAGCAGTACTTC.

V gene TRBV6-9 combines with J gene TRBJ2-6; TRBD2 might be the D (5 bases). Germline V CDR1 and CDR2: MNHGY, SVAAGI. CDR3 length equals 14 residues. Between the trimmed V and J ends, which lost 10 bases and 1 base, there was a span of 11 bases. The CDR3 DNA reads TGTGCCAACGTCCGGGGTTCTGGGGCCAACGTCCTGACTTTC. Translating it yields CANVRGSGANVLTF.

The gene calls are TRBV18 and TRBJ2-1, with 13 positions matching TRBD2. CDR3 length equals 17 residues. Germline V gene sequence: CDR1 KGHSH, CDR2 LQKENI. The V gene end was trimmed by 2 bases and the J gene end by 4 bases; junction bases not matched to a gene: 5. For the CDR3, the DNA is TGTGCCAGCTCACCAAAGGGACTAGCGGGACTATACAATGAGCAGTTCTTC. The encoded protein is CASSPKGLAGLYNEQFF.